This TCR beta chain is drawn from a study of persistence of HIV-infected CD4 T cells. Study findings and constraints: TCRbeta richness was lower in CMV- and Gag-responding cells than in anti-CD3/anti-CD28-responding cells. The rare CMV-responding cells with HIV-1 proviruses were not separately TCR-sequenced.

Germline lookup yields CDR1 SNHLY and CDR2 FYNNEI. Trimming removed 10 bases at V and 0 bases at J, with 12 bases between. The CDR3 is 13 residues long. Overlapping HIV-1 Gag 15-mer peptides at about 1 ug per peptide per mL were used. CD4+ T cells upregulating both CD40 ligand and CD69 were sorted as responding cells. The immunoSEQ assay was version 4, run in survey mode. Genomic DNA was diluted to 10 ng/uL, up to 1 ug per sample. The table came from immunoSEQ multiplex PCR; TCRdb's copy has only in-frame clones and leaves some out. The sample has 25,000 to 35,000 clones; 70% are singletons. In regard to this clone: Its specificity is not known.

This sample comprised CD4+ T cells sorted from PBMCs after roughly 18-hour stimulation, obtained from a patient who received antiretroviral therapy. This rearrangement joins TRBV2 to TRBJ1-1, with D maybe TRBD1 (5 bases). This TCR was sampled from an adult man with HIV who was CMV-seropositive. The CDR3: CATMGVVNTEAFF. In DNA, the CDR3 is TGTGCCACCATGGGGGTGGTGAACACTGAAGCTTTCTTT. Variable domain in full (rest from reference TRBV2 and TRBJ1-1): EPEVTQTPSHQVTQMGQEVILRCVPISNHLYFYWYRQILGQKVEFLVSFYNNEISEKSEIFDDQFSVERPDGSNFTLKIRSTKLEDSAMYFCATMGVVNTEAFFGQGTRLTVV.